Each of the 22 T cell receptor beta chains below was sequenced from the same sample in a study of cytomegalovirus exposure and HLA in healthy donors (dated by TCRdb to about 2017). Receptors were amplified or captured by the immunoSEQ multiplex PCR assay. For the multiplex PCR, a mixture combining 60 forward primers for TCR Vbeta segments and 13 reverse primers for TCR Jbeta segments was used. TCRdb took this table from immuneACCESS and kept in-frame rearrangements with V and J called. Such tables lack part of the clones; where checked against another copy, unresolved V genes explain under half of the gap, and the rest is unexplained. For this sample the table gives about 62,000 clones, of which just under 80% were detected only once. The ten most abundant clones make up approximately 9.7% of the sample. Sequences were obtained from PBMCs. These receptor sequences come from a man aged 40-50 years in good health and CMV-seronegative.

The CDR3 DNA sequence: TGCGCCAGCAGCTTGGATTGGCAGGCCAGCACAGATACGCAGTATTTT. Translating gives CASSLDWQASTDTQYF. The gene calls are TRBV5-1 and TRBJ2-3; D remains ambiguous. Germline V CDR1 and CDR2: SGHRS, YFSETQ. The CDR3 is made up of 16 amino acids. V was cut by 0 bases and J by 0 bases, with 11 bases left in between.

This chain links TRBV10-1 with TRBJ1-4, with 9 bases that match TRBD1. Germline values: CDR1 WNHNN, CDR2 SYGVQD (reference sequence). The V segment lost 8 bases and the J segment 5 bases; nucleotides outside the gene matches: 3. The CDR3 is 13 amino acids. CDR3 in DNA: TGCGCCAGCCCTGGGACAGGGAATGAAAAACTGTTTTTT. This translates into CASPGTGNEKLFF.

The rearrangement links TRBV11-2 to TRBJ2-3; tentative D call: TRBD2 (5 bases). This CDR3 spans 16 amino acids. CDR1 SGHAT and CDR2 FQNNGV come from the germline V gene. V lost 0 bases, J lost 4 bases, and 14 bases lay in between. As DNA, the CDR3 is TGTGCCAGCAGCTTAGATAGGGCTAGCCCCGCAGATACGCAGTATTTT. It encodes CASSLDRASPADTQYF.

This clone is categorized as large. This sample includes further DNA sequences coding for the same CDR3. This sequence joins TRBV29-1 and TRBJ2-3; 8 nucleotides line up with TRBD1. CDR1 is SQVTM, CDR2 ANQGSEA, per germline. CDR3 length equals 18 residues. V gave up 3 bases and J gave up 1 base; unmatched junction bases: 15. The CDR3 sequence is CSVEFVTGQDVGTDTQYF. In DNA form, the CDR3 reads TGCAGCGTTGAGTTTGTAACGGGACAGGATGTGGGCACAGATACGCAGTATTTT.

The V call is TRBV11-2, the J call TRBJ2-7; D is unresolved. V lost 5 bases, J lost 3 bases, and 8 bases lay in between. The germline V gene has CDR1 SGHAT and CDR2 FQNNGV. The CDR3 is 12 residues long. The CDR3 protein is CASSQDRYEQYF. For the CDR3, the DNA is TGTGCCAGCAGCCAGGATCGCTACGAGCAGTACTTC. Full variable domain (rest looked up from reference TRBV11-2 and TRBJ2-7): EAGVAQSPRYKIIEKRQSVAFWCNPISGHATLYWYQQILGQGPKLLIQFQNNGVVDDSQLPKDRFSAERLKGVDSTLKIQPAKLEDSAVYLCASSQDRYEQYFGPGTRLTVT.

The chain carries TRBV19 and TRBJ1-2; D is unresolved. This CDR3 spans 16 amino acids. V dropped 7 bases and J dropped 0 bases, with 18 bases sitting between them. Looked up from germline, CDR1 is LNHDA and CDR2 is SQIVND (reference sequence). In nucleotides, the CDR3 is TGTGCCAGTAAGATGGGCAGATTCTTAGCTAACTATGGCTACACCTTC. This gives the protein CASKMGRFLANYGYTF.

V usage is TRBV11-2 and J usage is TRBJ2-3, with 8 bases identical to TRBD1. The V and J ends lost 3 bases and 6 bases, in that order; junction bases with no gene match: 11. CDR3 size: 16 residues. Germline assignment: CDR1 SGHAT and CDR2 FQNNGV. Here the CDR3 reads CASSLGQGASRDTQYF. The CDR3 bases are TGTGCCAGCAGCTTGGGGCAGGGGGCCTCTAGGGATACGCAGTATTTT.

The chain recombines TRBV18 with TRBJ2-3; maybe TRBD2 (6 bases). Trimming took off 6 bases at V and 0 bases at J, with 13 bases between the two ends. Germline V gene data show CDR1 as KGHSH and CDR2 as LQKENI. The CDR3 has 15 residues. CDR3 amino acids: CASSRSGPSTDTQYF. CDR3 nucleotide sequence: TGTGCCAGCTCCCGCAGCGGGCCTAGCACAGATACGCAGTATTTT.

The rearrangement links TRBV5-4 to TRBJ2-1, with D maybe TRBD2 (6 bases). V lost 2 bases and J 3 bases, leaving 15 bases between the germline ends. Germline CDR1 reads SGHNT; CDR2 reads YYREEE (reference sequence). The CDR3 spans 16 residues. CDR3 nucleotide sequence: TGTGCCAGCAGCTTCGGCGGGACTGGGGGCTACAATGAGCAGTTCTTC. This codes for CASSFGGTGGYNEQFF.

The chain couples TRBV28 to TRBJ1-1; weak D call: TRBD1 (5 bases). V was shortened by 6 bases and J by 7 bases, with 18 bases between the two germline ends. Germline V lookup: CDR1 MDHEN, CDR2 SYDVKM. This CDR3 region has 14 residues. CDR3 region: CASRGSMRGGEAFF. CDR3 nucleotide sequence: TGTGCCAGCAGGGGATCCATGCGGGGGGGTGAAGCTTTCTTT.

In nucleotides, the CDR3 is TGTGCCAGCAGTTACTCTGGACTAGGCTACAATGAGCAGTTCTTC. Encoded protein: CASSYSGLGYNEQFF. J is TRBJ2-1 and V is TRBV6-5; 7 bases are shared with TRBD2. Germline V gene sequence: CDR1 MNHEY, CDR2 SVGAGI. The CDR3 extends over 15 amino acids. The trim removed 0 bases at V and 3 bases at J, leaving 2 bases unmatched.

The V call is TRBV19, the J call TRBJ2-1; TRBD2 matches at 13 bases. Germline CDR1 and CDR2: LNHDA and SQIVND (reference sequence). J gave up 7 bases and V 5 bases, and 11 bases lay outside the gene matches. The CDR3 covers 17 residues. For the CDR3, the DNA is TGTGCCAGTAGTTTTCGCCTCGGACTAGCGGGAGATAATGAGCAGTTCTTC. It translates to CASSFRLGLAGDNEQFF.

This chain joins TRBV19 and TRBJ2-2; D gene ambiguous. Germline lookup yields CDR1 LNHDA and CDR2 SQIVND (reference sequence). There are 16 residues in the CDR3. Trimming shortened V by 3 bases and J by 5 bases, and 16 bases separated the two germline ends. In nucleotides, the CDR3 is TGTGCCAGTAGTATGAAACTCGGGTTGGCTACCGGGGAGCTGTTTTTT. Translated: CASSMKLGLATGELFF.

This clone was observed once. The chain couples TRBV10-3 to TRBJ2-2, with TRBD1 as a possible D gene (5 bases). This CDR3 contains 11 residues. The germline V gene encodes CDR1 ENHRY and CDR2 SYGVKD. Trimming took off 6 bases at V and 8 bases at J, with 7 bases between the two ends. CDR3 residues: CAIRQAGELFF. The CDR3 region has the DNA TGTGCCATCAGACAGGCGGGGGAGCTGTTTTTT.

This clone was observed once. The chain is built from TRBV7-3 and TRBJ2-5; the match to TRBD1 covers 9 bases. J was trimmed by 5 bases and V by 1 base; bases with no gene match: 8. From germline, CDR1 is SGHTA and CDR2 FQGTGA. This CDR3 contains 16 residues. The CDR3 protein is CASSLRTGGSGETQYF. CDR3 bases: TGTGCCAGCAGCTTAAGAACAGGGGGCTCCGGGGAGACCCAGTACTTC.

V usage is TRBV7-9 and J usage is TRBJ2-2; TRBD1 matches 9 bases. There are 16 residues in the CDR3. With V trimmed by 2 bases and J by 7 bases, 8 bases remained unmatched. Germline CDR1 is SEHNR and CDR2 is FQNEAQ (reference sequence). In nucleotides, the CDR3 is TGTGCCAGCAGCTTAAGAACCGGGACAGGGAACGGGGAGCTGTTTTTT. Amino acids: CASSLRTGTGNGELFF.

The J gene is TRBJ1-1, the V gene TRBV7-9; possibly TRBD1 for D (6 bases). Trimming removed 5 bases from V and 4 bases from J, with 14 bases in between. The CDR3 extends over 14 amino acids. Per the germline V gene, CDR1 is SEHNR and CDR2 is FQNEAQ (reference sequence). This CDR3 is CASSVTHRATEAFF. In DNA, the CDR3 is TGTGCCAGCAGCGTAACTCACAGGGCCACTGAAGCTTTCTTT.

This clone was observed once. The chain carries TRBV7-2 and TRBJ1-2, with TRBD1 matching over 7 bases. V shed 4 bases and J 4 bases; nucleotides not matched to a gene: 6. This CDR3 has 14 amino acids. CDR1 is SGHTA and CDR2 is FQGNSA in the germline V gene. In DNA form, the CDR3 reads TGTGCCAGCAGCTGGGGGGACAGATCCTATGGCTACACCTTC. It encodes CASSWGDRSYGYTF.

J is TRBJ2-5 and V is TRBV28; maybe TRBD2 (6 bases). Near its end, the DNA agrees better with TRBJ2-7, so the J call may be wrong. CDR1 is MDHEN and CDR2 is SYDVKM in the germline V gene. The CDR3 is 14 amino acids. The CDR3 DNA reads as TGTGCCAGCAGCCTAACCGGGGGTAGCTACGAGCAGTACTTC. As protein: CASSLTGGSYEQYF.

This clone was picked up a small number of times. The gene calls are TRBV19 and TRBJ1-4, with D possibly TRBD1 on 6 matching bases. The V and J ends lost 4 bases and 5 bases respectively, with 11 bases between them. The CDR3 loop spans 14 amino acids. CDR1 is LNHDA, CDR2 SQIVND, per germline (reference sequence). CDR3 nucleotides: TGTGCCAGTAGTAACAGGGAGCCCAATGAAAAACTGTTTTTT. Translated, it gives CASSNREPNEKLFF.

The chain combines TRBV18 with TRBJ1-3; the match to TRBD1 covers 7 bases. The CDR3 has 15 amino acids. The germline CDR1 and CDR2 sequences are KGHSH and LQKENI. The junction had 4 bases not matched to a gene; V was cut back by 3 bases and J by 2 bases. CDR3 DNA: TGTGCCAGCTCACCCGACAGGGTGGCTGGAAACACCATATATTTT. Translation: CASSPDRVAGNTIYF.

The chain joins TRBV7-2 to TRBJ2-2; the match to TRBD2 covers 12 bases. This CDR3 is 18 amino acids long. V dropped 2 bases and J dropped 4; count of bases not matched to a gene: 8. The germline V gene has CDR1 SGHTA and CDR2 FQGNSA. The CDR3 bases are TGTGCCAGCAGCTTAAGACTAGCGGGGGCCAGGGGCACCGGGGAGCTGTTTTTT. It codes for CASSLRLAGARGTGELFF.